The subject of this entry is one T cell receptor (beta chain). Its antigen remains unknown. This specimen comes from a study of Ad26.COV2.S vaccination and SARS-CoV-2 variants. Study outcomes and limitations: People given the vaccine had a wider spike-specific TCR breadth than placebo recipients did. Vaccinated and placebo-treated recipients had similar non-spike TCR breadth.

This sample's treatment: approximately 18 received Ad26.COV2.S at low or high dose, single or two shots; about 5 received placebo; per-sample allocation not given. Sampling was done on day 63 after the first vaccine or placebo injection. Vaccination employed an Ad26 vector expressing the Wuhan-strain SARS-CoV-2 spike. Produced via immunoSEQ multiplex PCR; TCRdb's table is partial and in-frame only. The table records 300,000 to 400,000 clones, roughly nine tenths of them present only once. The sequence was collected from a person between 18 and 60 years old who received the Ad26.COV2.S COVID-19 vaccine or a placebo. This specimen was peripheral blood, taken in a trial of Ad26.COV2.S vaccine versus placebo.

In nucleotides, the CDR3 is TGTGCCAGCAGAGAGGCCCCCGGAGGCACTGAAGCTTTCTTT. Amino acids: CASREAPGGTEAFF. The chain carries TRBV6-5 and TRBJ1-1; no clear D. Trimming left V 6 bases short and J 4 bases short, with 15 bases between. The CDR3 extends over 14 amino acids. Germline values: CDR1 MNHEY, CDR2 SVGAGI.